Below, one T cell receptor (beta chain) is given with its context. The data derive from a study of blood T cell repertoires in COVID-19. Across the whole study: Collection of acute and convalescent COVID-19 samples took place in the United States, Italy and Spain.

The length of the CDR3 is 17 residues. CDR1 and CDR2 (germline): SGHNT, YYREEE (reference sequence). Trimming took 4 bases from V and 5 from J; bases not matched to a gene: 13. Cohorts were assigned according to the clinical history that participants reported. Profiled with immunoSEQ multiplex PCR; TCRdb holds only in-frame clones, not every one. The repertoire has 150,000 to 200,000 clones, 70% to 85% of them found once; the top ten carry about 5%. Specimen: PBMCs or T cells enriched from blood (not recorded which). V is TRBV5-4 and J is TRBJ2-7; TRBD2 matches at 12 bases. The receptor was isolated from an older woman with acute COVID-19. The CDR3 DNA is TGTGCCAGCAGCGGAAAGACTAGCGGGAGATCATCCCACGAGCAGTACTTC. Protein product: CASSGKTSGRSSHEQYF.